This T cell receptor (beta chain) was sequenced during a study of T cells in Graves' hyperthyroidism and ophthalmopathy (dated by TCRdb to about 2019). With regard to the full study: Peripheral blood was sampled at the time of initial diagnosis, prior to any treatment. In six Graves' hyperthyroidism patients, the study also compared T-cell repertoires from thyroid tissue with T-cell repertoires from blood. TCR Vbeta CDR3 sequencing of approximately 140 peripheral blood samples (roughly 43 ophthalmopathy, 75 or so hyperthyroidism and roughly 17 progressor patients) is reported in the paper. Whether ophthalmopathy could be predicted prospectively was tested in an independent validation cohort made up of approximately 19 hyperthyroidism patients plus 17 patients who later progressed to ophthalmopathy. The 95 to 100 discovery patients were randomly divided into training and test sets at a 7:3 ratio. Once sampling was done, hyperthyroidism patients were given methimazole at a starting dose of 30 mg daily, whereas ophthalmopathy patients were given high-dose intravenous methylprednisolone. A discovery cohort of approximately 97 patients, about 43 with Graves' ophthalmopathy and over 55 with stable Graves' hyperthyroidism, was used to find distinguishing TCR V-J signatures. The paper's findings and limits, for the study overall: Sample size was not statistically predetermined, and blinding of investigators to group allocation was not performed. Ophthalmopathy was separated from stable hyperthyroidism by a 13 V-J signature model, with roughly 88% sensitivity and about 81% specificity obtained in cross-validation and 80%/75% obtained in testing. In validation, progression to ophthalmopathy was predicted by the model with roughly 69% sensitivity and 72% to 80% specificity, a median of approximately 6.5 months before onset. Blood samples also contained most of the expanded thyroid clonotypes (frequency above 0.001), which suggests that blood repertoires may reflect thyroid immune responses.

The table lists this clonotype with a few counts. Its antigen specificity is not known. No base quality values were provided; no much bigger clone lies one nucleotide off. The TCR beta CDR3 regions were amplified from RNA transcripts. A first-round RT-PCR of the TCR CDR3 used the HTBI primer set with the Qiagen OneStep RT-PCR kit. Libraries were constructed in a second round of multiplex PCR, after which size selection and purification were performed. Paired-end sequencing of the libraries was performed with 100 bp reads on an Illumina HiSeq2000. In the source study's methods: SOAPnuke was used to process the raw data, with reads discarded if the reads contained adapters or uncalled bases, had a mean Phred below 15, or lacked an exact constant-primer or identifier match. COPE v1.2.5 was used to merge the high-quality paired reads, and each unique nucleotide sequence was defined as a clonotype. MiTCR v1.1 was used to align clonotypes to the IMGT TRBV, TRBD and TRBJ reference segments. Analysis was restricted to V-J combinations with a frequency above 0.0001, which covered approximately 99% of repertoires. A TCS score was defined as the ratio of F50 (clonal expansion) to E x V (chaos), with BLOSUM62-based TCRdist applied between CDR3 peptides within each V-J. Welch's t-statistics and random forest reduced fewer than 600 V-J features to 13, which were used in a naive Bayes classifier (R e1071). The Morisita-Horn index was used to measure how similar the thyroid and blood repertoires were. Clones were called with MiXCR by TCRdb after fastp trimmed the public reads at Q25, and only in-frame beta chains were retained. CDR3 protein sequences are deduplicated, and each keeps its most common genes and DNA. The V and J calls were determined by TCRdb, not by the authors. The sample yields 700,000 to 850,000 distinct CDR3 sequences; roughly a third were counted once. The ten largest account for about a third of the sample.

Stable Graves' hyperthyroidism was defined as the absence of progression to ophthalmopathy over 18 months of follow-up. The hyperthyroidism patients were between 18 and 65 years old and newly diagnosed, with a disease duration of less than 2 months. Patients with uncontrolled infections, other autoimmune diseases, pregnancy or lactation were excluded. Diagnoses were established on the basis of clinical symptoms, serum thyroxine and TRAb, thyroid ultrasound, and orbital computed tomography. Ficoll-Paque density gradient centrifugation was used to isolate PBMCs from 8 to 10 ml of fresh peripheral blood. Total RNA was extracted with Trizol reagent, and quality was checked on an Agilent 2100 Bioanalyzer. Clipping removes 5 bases from V and 0 bases from J, with 7 as the unmatched junction base count. From cysteine to phenylalanine, the CDR3 is 15 amino acids long. Just CDR3 DNA is preserved here, 45 bases in frame from base 1. Sequences SGHTA (CDR1) and FQGNSA (CDR2) are obtained from the germline V gene.

Input material: blood. This sequence uses TRBV7-2 and TRBJ2-7; 7 nucleotides in the junction match TRBD1. This receptor was taken from a woman in her thirties or forties with Graves' hyperthyroidism. The nucleotide sequence is given as TGTGCCAGCAGCCCATCCGGGACAGACTCCTACGAGCAGTACTTC. This sequence encodes CASSPSGTDSYEQYF.